A selection of T cell receptor beta chains follows, all from one sample in a study of cytomegalovirus exposure and HLA in healthy donors. Some clones are missing from TCRdb's copy, which holds only in-frame ones; the method was immunoSEQ multiplex PCR. The sample consists of around 38,000 clones, 60% to 70% of them appearing once. Material for sequencing was PBMCs. The receptors were sampled from a man aged 50-60 years in good health and CMV-seropositive. Each CDR3 is given with its conserved first and last residue. D genes are given only for firm matches. The listing skips clone size in some rows; elsewhere it reads once, few, many or a size class.

d_gene,j_gene,abundance,v_gene,CDR3aa,CDR3nt
TRBD1,TRBJ2-2,.,TRBV25-1,CASRNNDRGSGTGELFF,TGTGCCAGCAGAAACAACGACAGGGGCAGCGGGACCGGGGAGCTGTTTTTT
TRBD1,TRBJ1-2,.,TRBV6-5,CASSYDRGTNYGYTF,TGTGCCAGCAGTTACGACAGGGGCACTAACTATGGCTACACCTTC
.,TRBJ1-2,.,TRBV29-1,CSVVLRQYPNYGYTF,TGCAGCGTTGTACTTCGACAGTACCCTAACTATGGCTACACCTTC
.,TRBJ1-2,once,TRBV6-6,CASSARNYGYTF,TGTGCCAGCAGTGCTAGAAACTATGGCTACACCTTC
TRBD1,TRBJ2-7,.,TRBV9,CASSVAQGAGYEQYF,TGTGCCAGCAGCGTAGCCCAGGGGGCTGGCTACGAGCAGTACTTC
TRBD1,TRBJ2-7,.,TRBV29-1,CSVLGQGQNEQYF,TGCAGCGTCCTGGGACAGGGCCAAAACGAGCAGTACTTC
.,TRBJ1-6,.,TRBV2,CASSWTEPLHF,TGTGCCAGCAGTTGGACAGAGCCCCTCCACTTT
TRBD2,TRBJ2-7,once,TRBV2,CASMGASGVYEQYF,TGTGCCAGCATGGGGGCTAGCGGGGTCTACGAGCAGTACTTC
TRBD1,TRBJ1-1,.,TRBV28,CASRPGQYTEAFF,TGTGCCAGCAGACCGGGACAGTACACTGAAGCTTTCTTT
.,TRBJ1-5,.,TRBV2,CASSPGGGYQPQHF,TGTGCCAGCAGCCCCGGGGGAGGGTATCAGCCCCAGCATTTT
.,TRBJ2-7,.,TRBV7-3,CASSLNGRSEQYF,TGTGCCAGCAGCTTAAATGGGAGAAGCGAGCAGTACTTC
.,TRBJ2-5,.,TRBV4-2,CASSQDWQGGTQYF,TGTGCCAGCAGCCAAGATTGGCAGGGAGGGACCCAGTACTTC
TRBD2,TRBJ2-2,.,TRBV4-3,CASSQVPGGFTGELFF,TGCGCCAGCAGCCAAGTCCCGGGGGGGTTCACCGGGGAGCTGTTTTTT
.,TRBJ1-2,.,TRBV30,CAWSDGRGGGYTF,TGTGCCTGGAGCGACGGCAGGGGTGGGGGCTACACCTTC
.,TRBJ2-3,few,TRBV4-2,CASSQDPRGLTDTQYF,TGTGCCAGCAGCCAAGATCCGCGGGGACTCACAGATACGCAGTATTTT
TRBD1,TRBJ1-4,.,TRBV30,CAWTRWGTAGEKLFF,TGTGCCTGGACCCGGTGGGGGACAGCCGGCGAAAAACTGTTTTTT
.,TRBJ1-2,.,TRBV5-1,CASSLGVANYGYTF,TGCGCCAGCAGCTTGGGTGTAGCTAACTATGGCTACACCTTC
.,TRBJ2-2,.,TRBV5-6,CASSLVAWSGAGELFF,TGTGCCAGCAGCCTCGTCGCTTGGAGTGGTGCCGGGGAGCTGTTTTTT
TRBD2,TRBJ2-1,.,TRBV4-1,CASSQVASTSGGREQFF,TGCGCCAGCAGCCAAGTGGCATCGACTAGCGGGGGGAGGGAGCAGTTCTTC
TRBD1,TRBJ1-4,few,TRBV28,CASSYRQGTNEKLFF,TGTGCCAGCAGCTACCGACAGGGCACTAATGAAAAACTGTTTTTT
.,TRBJ2-5,once,TRBV12-5,CASVPPRGLQETQYF,TGTGCTAGTGTCCCCCCCCGGGGGTTACAAGAGACCCAGTACTTC
TRBD1,TRBJ2-2,.,TRBV2,CASGQGLNGELFF,TGTGCCAGCGGACAGGGCTTGAACGGGGAGCTGTTTTTT
.,TRBJ2-2,.,TRBV7-2,CASSPTRLELTRLFF,TGTGCCAGCAGCCCAACACGACTAGAGTTGACGCGGCTGTTTTTT
.,TRBJ1-1,few,TRBV19,CASSRQSGTEAFF,TGTGCCAGTAGTCGACAGTCGGGCACTGAAGCTTTCTTT
TRBD1,TRBJ1-6,.,TRBV11-3,CASSEGQGDSPLHF,TGTGCCAGCAGCGAGGGACAGGGGGACTCACCCCTCCACTTT
TRBD2,TRBJ2-5,.,TRBV5-4,CASSLALAGQETQYF,TGTGCCAGCAGCTTGGCCCTAGCGGGGCAAGAGACCCAGTACTTC
.,TRBJ2-1,.,TRBV7-3,CASRLNSEAEQFF,TGTGCCAGCAGATTAAACTCGGAGGCTGAGCAGTTCTTC
.,TRBJ1-1,few,TRBV10-3,CAILDNAEAFF,TGTGCCATCCTTGACAACGCTGAAGCTTTCTTT
.,TRBJ1-3,few,TRBV5-6,CASSLEAGLSGNTIYF,TGTGCCAGCAGCTTGGAGGCAGGCCTCTCTGGAAACACCATATATTTT
TRBD2,TRBJ2-1,.,TRBV5-1,CASSSWTSGGRRSEQFF,TGCGCCAGCAGCTCCTGGACTAGCGGCGGACGAAGGAGTGAGCAGTTCTTC
TRBD1,TRBJ2-1,.,TRBV7-2,CASRLSQGRTYNEQFF,TGTGCCAGCCGCCTCTCACAGGGGCGTACCTACAATGAGCAGTTCTTC